This T cell receptor (beta chain) came from a study of Ad26.COV2.S vaccination and SARS-CoV-2 variants. Study-level results: In vaccinated individuals, spike-specific CD8+ and CD4+ T cell responses reportedly displayed substantial breadth. Vaccine recipients surpassed placebo recipients in spike-specific TCR breadth. Non-spike TCR breadth was similar in vaccine and placebo recipients. Analyses of TCR breadth and depth may have underestimated total T cell responses.

The CDR3 sequence is 19 residues long. The J segment lost 0 bases and the V segment lost 0 bases, leaving 9 bases of the junction unmatched. Germline-derived CDR1 and CDR2 are SGHDT and YYEEEE. The table lists this clone with a count of one. The antigen is unknown. Measured with immunoSEQ multiplex PCR; TCRdb has only the in-frame clones, and not every one. Of roughly 150,000 clones in the sample, approximately 90% are singletons; the top ten hold approximately 5%. The receptor was derived from a human donor who had recovered from COVID-19. Sequencing was performed on peripheral blood, taken after recovery from COVID-19. V is TRBV5-6 and J is TRBJ1-3; 10 bases are a match to TRBD1. The CDR3 nucleotides read TGTGCCAGCAGCTTGGTGGACAGGGGGACTCACTCCTCTGGAAACACCATATATTTT. As protein: CASSLVDRGTHSSGNTIYF. Full variable domain (outside the CDR3, taken from reference TRBV5-6 and TRBJ1-3): DAGVTQSPTHLIKTRGQQVTLRCSPKSGHDTVSWYQQALGQGPQFIFQYYEEEERQRGNFPDRFSGHQFPNYSSELNVNALLLGDSALYLCASSLVDRGTHSSGNTIYFGEGSWLTVV.